A selection of T cell receptor beta chains follows, all from one sample in a study of T cells after yellow fever vaccination. TCRdb re-called the 5' RACE reads with MiXCR, one entry per CDR3 protein. The repertoire has about 69,000 distinct CDR3 sequences, under 6.5% of them found once; the top ten carry under 2.5%. The material was CD4+ T cells sorted from PBMCs, obtained around 15 days after the first yellow fever vaccination. Receptors originate from a man between 18 and 29 years old who received the YFV17D yellow fever vaccine. Each CDR3 is given with its conserved first and last residue. D genes are given only for firm matches. A row's size may be missing; if present it is once, few, many or a size class.

D gene | clone size | J gene | V gene | CDR3 DNA | CDR3 protein
TRBD1 | few | TRBJ2-6 | TRBV25-1 | TGTGCCAGCAGTTTCAGGACAGGAAGCTCTGGGGCCAACGTCCTGACTTTC | CASSFRTGSSGANVLTF
- | many | TRBJ1-1 | TRBV12-3/TRBV12-4 | TGTGCCAGCAAAACAGGGATGAACACTGAAGCTTTCTTT | CASKTGMNTEAFF
- | many | TRBJ2-5 | TRBV5-6 | TGTGCCAGCAGCTTGTTCACCGGGGGGCGGGAGACCCAGTACTTC | CASSLFTGGRETQYF
- | many | TRBJ1-1 | TRBV5-1 | TGCGCCAGCAGCTATGGGCGGAATTTGGAAGCTTTCTTT | CASSYGRNLEAFF
TRBD1 | many | TRBJ1-5 | TRBV20-1 | TGCAGTGCTATCAACCGACAGGGCTATAGCAATCAGCCCCAGCATTTT | CSAINRQGYSNQPQHF
TRBD1 | many | TRBJ1-6 | TRBV6-5 | TGTGCCAGCAGACGGACAGGGGGATCCTATAATTCACCCCTCCACTTT | CASRRTGGSYNSPLHF
- | many | TRBJ2-7 | TRBV5-4 | TGTGCCAGCAGCTTGTCGACAGGATTTGGGGAGCAGTACTTC | CASSLSTGFGEQYF
TRBD2 | many | TRBJ2-5 | TRBV5-1 | TGCGCCAGCAGCTTGGAGGGTCTAGCGGAAGAGACCCAGTACTTC | CASSLEGLAEETQYF
- | many | TRBJ1-1 | TRBV29-1 | TGCATGGTTACGAACACTGAAGCTTTCTTT | CMVTNTEAFF
- | - | TRBJ2-3 | TRBV10-1 | TGCGCCAGCAGTGATGCGGCAGCGGGCACAGATACGCAGTATTTT | CASSDAAAGTDTQYF
- | few | TRBJ1-1 | TRBV28 | TGTGCCAGCAGGGTCGGGGACACTGAAGCTTTCTTT | CASRVGDTEAFF
TRBD2 | many | TRBJ2-5 | TRBV29-1 | TGCAGCGTTGTCGGGACTAGCGGGGAGACCCAGTACTTC | CSVVGTSGETQYF
- | many | TRBJ2-4 | TRBV7-2 | TGTGCCAGCAGCTCAGACCAGGGAGGCATTCAGTACTTC | CASSSDQGGIQYF
- | many | TRBJ2-7 | TRBV6-2/TRBV6-3 | TGTGCCAGCAGTTACAGGGGCACAGCCCCATCCTACGAGCAGTACTTC | CASSYRGTAPSYEQYF
- | many | TRBJ2-1 | TRBV2 | TGTGCCAGCAGTGAAACAGGCAATGAGCAGTTCTTC | CASSETGNEQFF
TRBD2 | many | TRBJ2-3 | TRBV3-1 | TGTGCCAGCACCGGACGGGAGGGGGATACGCAGTATTTT | CASTGREGDTQYF
- | many | TRBJ2-3 | TRBV4-2 | TGTGCCAGCAGCCAAGATGGGGGGCGGGGGTTCACAGATACGCAGTATTTT | CASSQDGGRGFTDTQYF
TRBD2 | few | TRBJ2-6 | TRBV6-4 | TGTGCCAGCAGTCGCAGACTAGCGGGGGGGCTTGCTGGGGCCAACGTCCTGACTTTC | CASSRRLAGGLAGANVLTF
- | many | TRBJ2-4 | TRBV5-1 | TGCGCCAGCAGCTTGGGTTTTCAGGGCAAAAACATTCAGTACTTC | CASSLGFQGKNIQYF
- | many | TRBJ1-2 | TRBV4-3 | TGCGCCAGCAGCCAAGTTACGGACGGCTATGGCTACACCTTC | CASSQVTDGYGYTF
- | many | TRBJ2-7 | TRBV9 | TGTGCCAGCAGCGAGTTGGAGTCAGGGTACGAGCAGTACTTC | CASSELESGYEQYF
TRBD1 | many | TRBJ1-5 | TRBV18 | TGTGCCAGCTCACCGGACAGGGGGAAGAATCAGCCCCAGCATTTT | CASSPDRGKNQPQHF
- | many | TRBJ2-1 | TRBV14 | TGTGCCAGCAGCGCTACAAATCTCTACAATGAGCAGTTCTTC | CASSATNLYNEQFF
TRBD2 | many | TRBJ2-5 | TRBV7-2 | TGTGCCAGCAGCCTACTAGCGGGGGGGTTCAGAGAGACCCAGTACTTC | CASSLLAGGFRETQYF
TRBD2 | many | TRBJ2-2 | TRBV12-3/TRBV12-4 | TGTGCCAGCAGCCCTGGGGGGGGACGGGGCGGGGAGCTGTTTTTT | CASSPGGGRGGELFF
- | few | TRBJ2-3 | TRBV4-3 | TGCGCCAGCAGCCAAGATCGAGAAGCCACAGATACGCAGTATTTT | CASSQDREATDTQYF
TRBD1 | many | TRBJ2-3 | TRBV11-2 | TGTGCCAGCAGCCACGGGACAGGGTTGACAGATACGCAGTATTTT | CASSHGTGLTDTQYF
- | many | TRBJ1-1 | TRBV3-1 | TGTGCCAGCAGCCAAGGCTGGGTACAGAACACTGAAGCTTTCTTT | CASSQGWVQNTEAFF
- | many | TRBJ2-1 | TRBV10-1 | TGCGCCAGCAGTGAGTCGCAGAGAAAGGCCTACAATGAGCAGTTCTTC | CASSESQRKAYNEQFF